This entry features one T cell receptor (beta chain) sequence. Repertoires were generated with immunoSEQ multiplex PCR, while TCRdb's copy carries only in-frame clones and drops some. This sample has about 45,000 clones, with roughly 60% found just once. Germline V CDR1 and CDR2: MNHEY, SVGAGI. Deletions cut 11 bases from V and 4 bases from J, with 23 bases between. The CDR3 length is 15 residues. The sample is drawn from a study of radiotherapy plus CTLA-4 blockade in lung cancer. Focal radiation plus CTLA-4 blockade with ipilimumab was administered to patients who had chemo-refractory metastatic non-small-cell lung cancer.

The input for sequencing was peripheral blood, taken from a patient treated with radiotherapy plus ipilimumab. This sequence joins TRBV6-5 and TRBJ1-1; possibly TRBD1 for D (5 bases). This clonotype was sampled from a human donor with non-small cell lung cancer who had a partial response to radiotherapy plus ipilimumab. CDR3 residues: CAATTSRGSTTEAFF. CDR3 in DNA: TGTGCCGCAACCACCTCAAGGGGAAGTACCACTGAAGCTTTCTTT.